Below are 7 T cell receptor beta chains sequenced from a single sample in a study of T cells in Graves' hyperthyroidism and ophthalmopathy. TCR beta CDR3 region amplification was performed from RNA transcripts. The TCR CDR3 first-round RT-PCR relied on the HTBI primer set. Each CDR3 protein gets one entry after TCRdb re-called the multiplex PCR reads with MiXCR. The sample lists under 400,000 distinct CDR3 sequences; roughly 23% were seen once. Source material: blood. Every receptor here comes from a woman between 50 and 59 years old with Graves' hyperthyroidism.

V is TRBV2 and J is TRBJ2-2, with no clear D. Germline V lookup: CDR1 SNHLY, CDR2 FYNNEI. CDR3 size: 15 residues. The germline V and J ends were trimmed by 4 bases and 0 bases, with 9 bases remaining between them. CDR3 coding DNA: TGTGCCAGCAGTGTCGACGGAGCGAACACCGGGGAGCTGTTTTTT. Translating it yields CASSVDGANTGELFF.

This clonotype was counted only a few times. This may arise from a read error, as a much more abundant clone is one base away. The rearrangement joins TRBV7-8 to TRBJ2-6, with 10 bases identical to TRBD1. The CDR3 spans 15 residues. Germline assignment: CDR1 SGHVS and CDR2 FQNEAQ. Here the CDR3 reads CASGQGGSGANILTF. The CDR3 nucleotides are TGTGCCAGCGGACAGGGGGGCTCTGGGGCCAACATCCTGACTTTC.

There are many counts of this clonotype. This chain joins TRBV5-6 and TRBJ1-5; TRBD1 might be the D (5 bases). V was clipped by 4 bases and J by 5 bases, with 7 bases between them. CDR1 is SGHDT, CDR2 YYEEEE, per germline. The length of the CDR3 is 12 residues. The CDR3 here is CASSAGDQPQHF. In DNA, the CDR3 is TGTGCCAGCAGCGCGGGGGATCAGCCCCAGCATTTT.

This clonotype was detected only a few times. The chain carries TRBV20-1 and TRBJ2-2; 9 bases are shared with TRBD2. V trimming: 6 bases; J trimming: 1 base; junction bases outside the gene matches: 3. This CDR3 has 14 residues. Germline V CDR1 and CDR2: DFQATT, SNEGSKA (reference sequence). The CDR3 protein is CSAKRGENTGELFF. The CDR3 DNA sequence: TGCAGTGCCAAGCGGGGGGAGAACACCGGGGAGCTGTTTTTT.

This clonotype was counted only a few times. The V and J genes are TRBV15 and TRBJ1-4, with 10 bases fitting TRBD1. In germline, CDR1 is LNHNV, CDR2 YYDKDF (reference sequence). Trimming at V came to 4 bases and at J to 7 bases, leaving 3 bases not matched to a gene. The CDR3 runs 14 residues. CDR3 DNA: TGTGCCACCAGCACCGGGACAGGGGTTGAAAAACTGTTTTTT. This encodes CATSTGTGVEKLFF.

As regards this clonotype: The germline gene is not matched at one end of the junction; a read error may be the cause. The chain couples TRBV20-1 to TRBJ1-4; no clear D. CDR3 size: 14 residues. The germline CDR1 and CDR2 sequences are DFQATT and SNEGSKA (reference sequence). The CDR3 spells CGARDHVGLEKLFF. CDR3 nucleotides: TGCGGTGCTAGAGATCACGTAGGGCTTGAAAAACTGTTTTTT.

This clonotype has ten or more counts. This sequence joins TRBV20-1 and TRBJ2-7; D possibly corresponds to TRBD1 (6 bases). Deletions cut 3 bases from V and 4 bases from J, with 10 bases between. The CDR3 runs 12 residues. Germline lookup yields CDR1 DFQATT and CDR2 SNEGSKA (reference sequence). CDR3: CSARGTWYEQYF. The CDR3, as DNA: TGCAGTGCTAGGGGGACATGGTACGAGCAGTACTTC.